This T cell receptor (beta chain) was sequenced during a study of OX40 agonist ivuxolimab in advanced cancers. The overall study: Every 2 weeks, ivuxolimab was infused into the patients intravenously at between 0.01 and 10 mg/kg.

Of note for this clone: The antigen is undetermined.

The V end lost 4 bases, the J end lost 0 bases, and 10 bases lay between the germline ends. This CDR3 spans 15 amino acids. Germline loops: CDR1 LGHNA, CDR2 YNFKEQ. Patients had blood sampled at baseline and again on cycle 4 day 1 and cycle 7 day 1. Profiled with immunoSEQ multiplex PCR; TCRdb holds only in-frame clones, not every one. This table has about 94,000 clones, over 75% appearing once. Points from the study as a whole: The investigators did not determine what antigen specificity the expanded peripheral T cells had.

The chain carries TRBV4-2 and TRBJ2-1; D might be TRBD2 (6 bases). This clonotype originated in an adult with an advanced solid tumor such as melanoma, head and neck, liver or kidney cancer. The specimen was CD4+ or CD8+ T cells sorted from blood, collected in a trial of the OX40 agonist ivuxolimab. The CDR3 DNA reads TGTGCCAGCAGCCCCGGGACTTTCTCCTACAATGAGCAGTTCTTC. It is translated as CASSPGTFSYNEQFF.